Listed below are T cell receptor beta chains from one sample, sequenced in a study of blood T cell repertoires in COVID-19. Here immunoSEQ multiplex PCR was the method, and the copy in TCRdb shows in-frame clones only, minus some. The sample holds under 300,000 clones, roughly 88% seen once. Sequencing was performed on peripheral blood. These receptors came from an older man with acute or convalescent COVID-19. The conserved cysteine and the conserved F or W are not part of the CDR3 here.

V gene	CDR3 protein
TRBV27	ASSLVWEQSTGELF
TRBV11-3	ASSRETHTGELF
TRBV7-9	ASSGDRVRDTQY
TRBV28	ASSSQLAGGPSYEQY
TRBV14	ASSQWQGQVYTEAF
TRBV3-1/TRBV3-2	ASSQVSGRHEKLF
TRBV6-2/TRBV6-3	ASSYPQMDSNPYEQY
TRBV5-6	ASSLGTVLTYEQY
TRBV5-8	ASSLVLQAAPYNEQF
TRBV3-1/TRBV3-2	ASSQGGSGEGGELF
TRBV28	ASSRRASGNTIY
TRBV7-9	ASSLRQGGEGSNQPQH
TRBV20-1	SSRGNTEAF
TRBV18	ASSPDSQETQY
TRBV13	ASSHGTSGGDNEQF
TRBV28	ASSFFASPPGEKLF
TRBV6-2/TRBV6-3	ASSSIGLPYEQY
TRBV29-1	SVGPRGRYTGELF
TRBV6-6	ASSYLSSGNTIY
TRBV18	ATAPRVGNTDTQY
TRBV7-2	ASKAGGWSEKLF
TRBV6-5	ASSQTLNTGELF
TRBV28	ASSFPYSNYGYT
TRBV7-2	ASSNGGTQGQHGYT
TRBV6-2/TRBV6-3	ASSYSGQINSPLH